This T cell receptor beta chain derives from a study of blood T cell repertoires in COVID-19 (dated by TCRdb to 2018 to 2021). Study-wide context: Samples from collaborators originated in the United States, Italy and Spain and spanned both the acute and convalescent phases of COVID-19. The dataset comprised deeply sampled blood TCRbeta repertoires from subjects exposed to, actively infected with, or recovered from COVID-19. A freely available public database, intended as a resource for researchers studying the immune response to SARS-CoV-2, is where the repertoires were released. The samples were drawn from two sources: the first 160 participants of the ongoing ImmuneRACE study, and 1,254 subjects contributed by 6 global collaborators. The prospective study material was composed of cDNA or gDNA derived from T cells, B-cell-depleted T cells, or PBMCs. Where available, HLA class I and class II types were taken from metadata supplied by the sample provider and were not determined by assay-based typing. Sample metadata almost always included a de-identified subject ID, COVID-19 status, age in years and sex. Study-wide findings and limitations: The amount of clinical and demographic metadata varied by source and participant and was provided uncurated.

TCRbeta CDR3 regions were amplified from genomic DNA using the immunoSEQ Assay, a bias-controlled multiplex PCR. As for the authors' bioinformatics: The number of nucleated cells in each sample was estimated by amplification of reference gene primers within the assay. To quantify the absolute abundance of each unique TCRbeta CDR3 rearrangement, sequence reads were collapsed and filtered. For each sample, productive Simpson clonality was calculated by taking the square root of Simpson's diversity index across productive rearrangements. In its TCRdb copy, this immuneACCESS table keeps in-frame sequences only and misses some clones. Where compared with another copy, unresolved V genes explain less than half of these, and the others have no known cause. That table is the source of V, J and clone size, and D and trimming were worked out from the DNA. This sample holds approximately 40,000 clones; 91% were observed only once. Of the sample, 4.5% to 7% falls within the top ten clones.

This clone was seen just once. The specificity of this receptor is unknown. Qualities for individual bases were not recorded, and no much larger clone is one base off. CDR3 length: 14 amino acids, cysteine to phenylalanine. The CDR3 DNA has 42 bases and is translated from base 1. Trimming takes 3 bases off V and 3 bases off J; junction bases not matched to a gene: 5. The CDR1 and CDR2 encoded by the germline V gene are SGHTA and FQGTGA. The collaborating institutions used their own protocols to collect whole blood in K2EDTA tubes. Collaborator samples were shipped for TCRbeta analysis as frozen whole blood, isolated PBMCs, or DNA extracted from either sample type.

Recombination joined TRBV7-3 with TRBJ2-7; TRBD1 aligns with 7 central bases. Sequences were obtained from peripheral blood. The clonotype was recovered from a woman of 80 years or more with acute or convalescent COVID-19. The CDR3 reads as follows: CASSLTGKSYEQYF. Here is the DNA: TGTGCCAGCAGCTTGACAGGGAAAAGCTACGAGCAGTACTTC.